Following are 22 T cell receptor beta chains from one sample sequenced in a study of blood T cell repertoires in COVID-19. Repertoires were generated with immunoSEQ multiplex PCR, while TCRdb's copy carries only in-frame clones and drops some. Of around 500,000 clones listed, 70% to 90% are singletons. Input material: peripheral blood. Source of these receptors: a human donor in a cohort sampled during active COVID-19.

This chain uses TRBV6-1 with TRBJ1-2; 7 nucleotides align to TRBD1. J lost 5 bases, V lost 1 base, and 1 base had no gene match. This CDR3 has 13 amino acids. Germline V gene sequence: CDR1 MNHNS, CDR2 SASEGT. The CDR3 protein is CASSEEGQYGYTF. The CDR3 bases are TGTGCCAGCAGTGAAGAGGGACAGTATGGCTACACCTTC.

This chain joins TRBV6-5 and TRBJ2-4; perhaps TRBD1 as D (5 bases). CDR1 is MNHEY, CDR2 SVGAGI, per germline. Trimming stripped 6 bases from V and 9 bases from J, with 15 bases between. The CDR3 covers 13 residues. CDR3 amino acids: CASRFQGAPIQYF. Written as DNA, the CDR3 is TGTGCCAGCAGATTCCAAGGGGCCCCCATTCAGTACTTC.

This sequence joins TRBV11-2 and TRBJ1-1, with 7 bases fitting TRBD1. The J segment lost 4 bases and the V segment lost 3 bases, leaving 17 bases of the junction unmatched. CDR1 and CDR2 from the germline V gene are SGHAT and FQNNGV. The length of the CDR3 is 18 residues. CDR3 region: CASSLHPGTRRQGTEAFF. CDR3 bases: TGTGCCAGCAGCTTGCACCCCGGGACTCGCCGACAGGGCACTGAAGCTTTCTTT.

This chain links TRBV7-9 with TRBJ1-4, with D uncertain. Trimming cost V 5 bases and J 3 bases, with 13 bases left between them. The CDR3 consists of 15 residues. Germline lookup yields CDR1 SEHNR and CDR2 FQNEAQ (reference sequence). The CDR3 nucleotides are TGTGCCAGCAGCGGCCGGAGGTTTTCTAATGAAAAACTGTTTTTT. Its translation is CASSGRRFSNEKLFF.

The chain uses TRBV9 and TRBJ2-7, with D tentatively TRBD2 (6 bases). The CDR3 spans 14 residues. CDR1 and CDR2 from the germline V gene are SGDLS and YYNGEE. V gave up 4 bases and J gave up 2 bases, with 13 bases separating them. This CDR3 is CASSRGNGPYEQYF. The CDR3 nucleotides are TGTGCCAGCAGCCGGGGGAACGGCCCCTACGAGCAGTACTTC.

This chain uses TRBV4-3 with TRBJ1-4, with unresolved D. Germline CDR1 and CDR2: LGHNA and YSLEER. The CDR3 extends over 15 amino acids. V was cut by 6 bases and J by 0 bases, with 11 bases left in between. CDR3 DNA: TGCGCCAGCAGGCCGACGAGGGCAACTAATGAAAAACTGTTTTTT. It yields the protein CASRPTRATNEKLFF.

V usage is TRBV18 and J usage is TRBJ1-5; 8 positions agree with TRBD1. The CDR3 loop spans 16 amino acids. The germline CDR1 and CDR2 sequences are KGHSH and LQKENI. V lost 3 bases, J lost 0 bases, and 4 bases stayed unmatched. CDR3 DNA: TGTGCCAGCTCACCCAACAGGGGGGGTAGCAATCAGCCCCAGCATTTT. Its protein is CASSPNRGGSNQPQHF.

V is TRBV12-3 or TRBV12-4 and J is TRBJ2-7; no clear D gene. The CDR3 covers 12 residues. V was shortened by 3 bases and J by 3 bases, with 6 bases between the two germline ends. This CDR3 is CASSFIYYEQYF. In DNA form, the CDR3 reads TGTGCCAGCAGTTTCATCTACTACGAGCAGTACTTC.

V is TRBV12-3 or TRBV12-4 and J is TRBJ1-2; TRBD1 matches 8 bases. This CDR3 spans 13 amino acids. Trimming at V came to 5 bases and at J to 4 bases, leaving 3 bases not matched to a gene. The DNA of the CDR3 is TGTGCCAGCAGTAAGGGACAGGTCTATGGCTACACCTTC. Translation gives CASSKGQVYGYTF.

The chain recombines TRBV29-1 with TRBJ1-2; TRBD1 agrees at 11 bases. The V and J ends lost 3 bases and 1 base, in that order; junction bases with no gene match: 4. From germline, CDR1 is SQVTM and CDR2 ANQGSEA. This CDR3 contains 15 residues. Here the CDR3 DNA reads TGCAGCGTTGAGGACAGGGGGCGCTATAACTATGGCTACACCTTC. Its protein product is CSVEDRGRYNYGYTF.

This clone was recorded at least ten times. V is TRBV6-5 and J is TRBJ1-5, with D maybe TRBD1 (5 bases). Trimming stripped 8 bases from V and 7 bases from J, with 15 bases between. From germline, CDR1 is MNHEY and CDR2 SVGAGI. The CDR3 has 13 amino acids. The CDR3 is CASRAQGPQPQHF. CDR3 DNA sequence: TGTGCCAGCCGGGCCCAGGGTCCACAGCCCCAGCATTTT.

This sequence joins TRBV11-3 and TRBJ2-3; 13 positions agree with TRBD2. The CDR3 is made up of 16 amino acids. The germline V gene has CDR1 SGHNT and CDR2 YENEEA. V gave up 4 bases and J gave up 2 bases; unmatched junction bases: 3. CDR3 amino acids: CASSSGLAGDTDTQYF. DNA of the CDR3: TGTGCCAGCAGCTCCGGACTAGCGGGGGACACAGATACGCAGTATTTT. The complete variable domain, with remaining parts taken from reference TRBV11-3 and TRBJ2-3, reads EAGVVQSPRYKIIEKKQPVAFWCNPISGHNTLYWYLQNLGQGPELLIRYENEEAVDDSQLPKDRFSAERLKGVDSTLKIQPAELGDSAVYLCASSSGLAGDTDTQYFGPGTRLTVL.

The gene calls are TRBV5-1 and TRBJ2-5; 11 bases line up with TRBD2. The V segment lost 1 base and the J segment 4 bases; nucleotides outside the gene matches: 15. The CDR3 covers 19 residues. In germline, CDR1 is SGHRS, CDR2 YFSETQ. The CDR3 loop is CASSLSLAGGPGEIETQYF. CDR3 coding DNA: TGCGCCAGCAGCTTGTCCTTAGCGGGAGGGCCGGGGGAGATAGAGACCCAGTACTTC.

This clone was observed a handful of times. The chain carries TRBV3-1 (or the pseudogene TRBV3-2) and TRBJ1-5; tentatively, D is TRBD1 (5 bases). Germline CDR1 reads LGHDT; CDR2 reads YNNKEL (reference sequence). This CDR3 contains 15 residues. V gave up 3 bases and J gave up 0 bases, with 9 bases separating them. CDR3: CASSQTAYSNQPQHF. CDR3 nucleotides: TGTGCCAGCAGCCAGACAGCCTATAGCAATCAGCCCCAGCATTTT.

This clone was seen only once. The V gene is TRBV3-1 (or the pseudogene TRBV3-2), the J gene TRBJ1-1, with 8 nucleotides matching TRBD1. This CDR3 is built from 14 residues. Looked up from germline, CDR1 is LGHDT and CDR2 is YNNKEL (reference sequence). Trimming at V came to 1 base and at J to 11 bases, leaving 9 bases not matched to a gene. The CDR3 DNA reads TGTGCCAGCAGCCAAGGGTCGGCAGGGGGCCTCGCTTTCTTT. Its protein product is CASSQGSAGGLAFF.

The V gene is TRBV5-1, the J gene TRBJ2-6; no definite D call. The CDR3 is made up of 15 amino acids. V gave up 5 bases and J gave up 0 bases, with 9 bases separating them. Germline values: CDR1 SGHRS, CDR2 YFSETQ. Written as DNA, the CDR3 is TGCGCCAGCAGATCACAGAGCTCTGGGGCCAACGTCCTGACTTTC. It yields the protein CASRSQSSGANVLTF. Together with reference TRBV5-1 and TRBJ2-6, the CDR3 gives the full variable domain: KAGVTQTPRYLIKTRGQQVTLSCSPISGHRSVSWYQQTPGQGLQFLFEYFSETQRNKGNFPGRFSGRQFSNSRSEMNVSTLELGDSALYLCASRSQSSGANVLTFGAGSRLTVL.

This chain joins TRBV27 and TRBJ1-2; tentative D call: TRBD1 (6 bases). The CDR3 covers 17 residues. CDR1 MNHEY and CDR2 SMNVEV come from the germline V gene (reference sequence). Trimming took off 6 bases at V and 0 bases at J, with 20 bases between the two ends. The chain's CDR3 is CASSKQGSGKANYGYTF. Written as DNA, the CDR3 is TGTGCCAGCAGCAAACAGGGATCCGGGAAAGCTAACTATGGCTACACCTTC.

Only one count was recorded for this clone. This chain joins TRBV15 and TRBJ1-4, with TRBD1 matching over 7 bases. The CDR3 sequence is 15 residues long. Germline V gene sequence: CDR1 LNHNV, CDR2 YYDKDF (reference sequence). The ends lost 5 bases at V and 4 bases at J; junction bases unmatched: 7. The CDR3 region has the DNA TGTGCCACCAGCCTACCCGGGACAGTTAATGAAAAACTGTTTTTT. Translated: CATSLPGTVNEKLFF.

The gene calls are TRBV11-2 and TRBJ1-1; the D is unclear. The CDR3 is 14 amino acids. V was shortened by 1 base and J by 4 bases, with 10 bases between the two germline ends. Germline loops: CDR1 SGHAT, CDR2 FQNNGV. The chain's CDR3 is CASSLAVLITEAFF. The CDR3 DNA sequence: TGTGCCAGCAGCTTAGCAGTATTGATCACTGAAGCTTTCTTT. The complete variable domain, with remaining parts taken from reference TRBV11-2 and TRBJ1-1, reads EAGVAQSPRYKIIEKRQSVAFWCNPISGHATLYWYQQILGQGPKLLIQFQNNGVVDDSQLPKDRFSAERLKGVDSTLKIQPAKLEDSAVYLCASSLAVLITEAFFGQGTRLTVV.

The chain links TRBV7-2 to TRBJ2-1, with 8 bases matching TRBD1. Germline loops: CDR1 SGHTA, CDR2 FQGNSA. With 2 bases clipped from V and 10 bases from J, the junction kept 10 bases outside the gene matches. The CDR3 is 15 amino acids. Here the CDR3 DNA reads TGTGCCAGCAGCTTAATGGGTCAGGGGGCGATCGAGCAGTTCTTC. The encoded protein is CASSLMGQGAIEQFF.

The rearrangement uses TRBV11-2 and TRBJ1-2; tentatively, D is TRBD1 (5 bases). Trimming removed 5 bases at V and 2 bases at J, with 15 bases between. Germline CDR1 reads SGHAT; CDR2 reads FQNNGV. This CDR3 is 15 amino acids long. The CDR3, as DNA: TGTGCCAGCAGCGTCCGGGACTCCGCAAACTATGGCTACACCTTC. It encodes CASSVRDSANYGYTF.

A single count supports this clone. The chain carries TRBV9 and TRBJ1-2; D is unresolved. V gave up 4 bases and J gave up 1 base, with 14 bases separating them. CDR1 and CDR2 from the germline V gene are SGDLS and YYNGEE. There are 15 residues in the CDR3. CDR3 in DNA: TGTGCCAGCAGCCGTGCACCAGGCGATAACTATGGCTACACCTTC. This sequence encodes CASSRAPGDNYGYTF.